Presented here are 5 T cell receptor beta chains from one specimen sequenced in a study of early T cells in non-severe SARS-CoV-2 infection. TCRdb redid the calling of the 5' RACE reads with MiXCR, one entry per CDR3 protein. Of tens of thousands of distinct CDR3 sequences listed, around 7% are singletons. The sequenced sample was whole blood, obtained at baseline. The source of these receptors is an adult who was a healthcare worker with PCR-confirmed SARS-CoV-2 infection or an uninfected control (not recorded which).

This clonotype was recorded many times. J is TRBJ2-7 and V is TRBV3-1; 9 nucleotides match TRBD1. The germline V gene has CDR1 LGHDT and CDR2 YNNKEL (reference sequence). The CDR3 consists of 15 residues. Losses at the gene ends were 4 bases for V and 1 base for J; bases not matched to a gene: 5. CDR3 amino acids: CASSRGGTGSYEQYV. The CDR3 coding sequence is TGTGCCAGCAGCCGCGGTGGGACAGGGTCCTACGAGCAGTACGTC.

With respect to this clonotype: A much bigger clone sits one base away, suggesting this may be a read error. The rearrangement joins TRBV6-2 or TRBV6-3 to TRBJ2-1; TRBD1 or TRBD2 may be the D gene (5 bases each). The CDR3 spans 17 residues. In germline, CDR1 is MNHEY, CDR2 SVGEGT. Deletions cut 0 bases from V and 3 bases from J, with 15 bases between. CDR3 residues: CASSYSTRDENYNEQFF. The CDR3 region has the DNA TGTGCCAGCAGTTACTCTACCCGGGACGAAAACTACAATGAGCAGTTCTTC.

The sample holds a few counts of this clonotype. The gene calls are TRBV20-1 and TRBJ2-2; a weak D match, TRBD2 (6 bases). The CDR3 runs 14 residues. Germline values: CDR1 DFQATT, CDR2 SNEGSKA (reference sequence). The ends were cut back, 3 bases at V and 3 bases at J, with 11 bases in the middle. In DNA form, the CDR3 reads TGCAGTGCTAGCCGGGACTCATACACCGGGGAGCTGTTTTTT. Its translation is CSASRDSYTGELFF.

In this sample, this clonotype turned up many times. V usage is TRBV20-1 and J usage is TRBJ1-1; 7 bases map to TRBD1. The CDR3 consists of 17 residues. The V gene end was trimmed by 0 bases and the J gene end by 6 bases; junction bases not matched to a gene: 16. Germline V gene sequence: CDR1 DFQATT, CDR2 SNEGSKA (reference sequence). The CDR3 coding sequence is TGCAGTGCTAGAGACTTCGGACAGGCGACCATACGGGCTGAAGCTTTCTTT. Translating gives CSARDFGQATIRAEAFF.

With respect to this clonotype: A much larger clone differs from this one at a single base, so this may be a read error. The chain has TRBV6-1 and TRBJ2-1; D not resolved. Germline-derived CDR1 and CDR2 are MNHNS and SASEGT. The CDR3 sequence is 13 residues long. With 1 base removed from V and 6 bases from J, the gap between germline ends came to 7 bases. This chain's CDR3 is CASSEGGSNEQFF. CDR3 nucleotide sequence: TGTGCCAGCAGTGAAGGGGGATCCAATGAGCAGTTCTTC.